This T cell receptor beta chain was identified during a study of blood T cell repertoires in COVID-19. About the research overall: The United States, Italy and Spain supplied acute and convalescent COVID-19 samples.

Trimming removed 5 bases from V and 3 bases from J, with 17 bases in between. Looked up from germline, CDR1 is MDHEN and CDR2 is SYDVKM. The CDR3 is 15 residues long. Repertoires were generated with immunoSEQ multiplex PCR, while TCRdb's copy carries only in-frame clones and drops some. The sample carries 200,000 to 300,000 clones, 83% recorded once. This receptor was obtained from a human donor in a cohort sampled during active COVID-19. Sequencing was done on a sample of peripheral blood. This chain uses TRBV28 with TRBJ2-7, with D possibly being TRBD1 (6 bases). In DNA, the CDR3 is TGTGCCAGCAGTCCAATTCGTTGGACAGACTACGAGCAGTACTTC. Protein product: CASSPIRWTDYEQYF.